This passage covers 2 T cell receptor beta chains from one sample sequenced in a study of T cells in Graves' hyperthyroidism and ophthalmopathy (dated by TCRdb to between 2018 and 2020). To prepare the library, multiplex PCR was applied. The instrument given in TCRdb is Illumina HiSeq 2000. Amplification of TCR beta CDR3 regions was carried out from RNA transcripts. A first-round RT-PCR of the TCR CDR3 used the HTBI primer set with the Qiagen OneStep RT-PCR kit. In TCRdb, the public reads were trimmed at Q25 with fastp and aligned with MiXCR, with productive beta chains retained. Identical CDR3 proteins give one entry, which carries the most common genes and DNA. A total of under 400,000 distinct CDR3 sequences appear in this sample, around 18% of them only once. Around 16% of the sample is taken by the ten largest. Sequencing was carried out using blood. These TCRs come from a woman between 40 and 55 years old with Graves' ophthalmopathy.

This clonotype was recorded at least ten times. The CDR3 reads CATSDPGQGEEETQYF. CDR3 nucleotide sequence: TGTGCCACCAGTGACCCCGGACAGGGAGAAGAAGAGACCCAGTACTTC. This chain links TRBV24-1 with TRBJ2-5; 8 bases agree with TRBD1. There are 16 residues in the CDR3. V was pared by 4 bases and J by 3 bases, with 9 bases of the junction left unmatched. Germline V lookup: CDR1 KGHDR, CDR2 SFDVKD.

This clonotype was detected ten times or more. The J gene is TRBJ1-1, the V gene TRBV6-1, with no clear D. The CDR3 is 15 residues long. Germline lookup yields CDR1 MNHNS and CDR2 SASEGT. The germline V and J ends were trimmed by 4 bases and 2 bases, with 14 bases remaining between them. CDR3 in amino acids: CASSATGRSNTEAFF. As DNA, the CDR3 is TGTGCCAGCAGTGCCACCGGGAGATCAAACACTGAAGCTTTCTTT.